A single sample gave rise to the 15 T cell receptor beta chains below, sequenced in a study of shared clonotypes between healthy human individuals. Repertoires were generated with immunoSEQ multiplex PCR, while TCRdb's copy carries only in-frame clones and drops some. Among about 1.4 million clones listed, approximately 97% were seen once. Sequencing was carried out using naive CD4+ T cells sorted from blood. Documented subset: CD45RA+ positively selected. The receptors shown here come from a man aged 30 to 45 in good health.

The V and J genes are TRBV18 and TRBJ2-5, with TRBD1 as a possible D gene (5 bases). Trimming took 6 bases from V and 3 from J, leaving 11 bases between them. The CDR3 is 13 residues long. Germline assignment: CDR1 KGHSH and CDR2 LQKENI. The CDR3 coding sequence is TGTGCCAGCTCTGGCACCAGGGAAGAGACCCAGTACTTC. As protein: CASSGTREETQYF.

For the CDR3, the DNA is TGTGCCAGCATAACCAACAGGGGTGGTAATCAGCCCCAGCATTTT. Amino acid sequence: CASITNRGGNQPQHF. The rearrangement uses TRBV6-1 and TRBJ1-5; the match to TRBD1 covers 7 bases. Unmatched junction bases numbered 10, after V lost 7 bases and J lost 4 bases. This CDR3 region has 15 residues. From germline, CDR1 is MNHNS and CDR2 SASEGT.

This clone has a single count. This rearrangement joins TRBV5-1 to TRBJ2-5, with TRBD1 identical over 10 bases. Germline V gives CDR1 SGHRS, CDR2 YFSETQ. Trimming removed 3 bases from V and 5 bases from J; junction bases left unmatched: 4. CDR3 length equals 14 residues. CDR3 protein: CASSYLDRGETQYF. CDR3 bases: TGCGCCAGCAGCTACCTGGACAGGGGGGAGACCCAGTACTTC.

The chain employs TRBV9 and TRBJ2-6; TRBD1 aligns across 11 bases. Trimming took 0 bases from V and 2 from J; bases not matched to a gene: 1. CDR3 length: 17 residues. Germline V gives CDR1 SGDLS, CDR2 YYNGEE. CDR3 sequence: CASSVGTGGTGANVLTF. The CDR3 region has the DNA TGTGCCAGCAGCGTAGGGACAGGGGGCACTGGGGCCAACGTCCTGACTTTC.

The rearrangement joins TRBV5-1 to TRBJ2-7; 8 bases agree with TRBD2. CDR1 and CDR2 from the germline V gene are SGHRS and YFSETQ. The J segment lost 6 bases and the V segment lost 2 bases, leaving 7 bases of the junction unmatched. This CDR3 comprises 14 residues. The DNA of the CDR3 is TGCGCCAGCAGCTTTAGCGGGAATCCCGGCGAGCAGTACTTC. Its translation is CASSFSGNPGEQYF.

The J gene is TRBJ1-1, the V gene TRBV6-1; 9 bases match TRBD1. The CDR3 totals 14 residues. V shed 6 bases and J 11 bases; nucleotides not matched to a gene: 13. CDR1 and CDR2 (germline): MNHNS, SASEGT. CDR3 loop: CASSLTTGGANAFF. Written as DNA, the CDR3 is TGTGCCAGCAGCCTCACAACAGGGGGCGCGAATGCTTTCTTT.

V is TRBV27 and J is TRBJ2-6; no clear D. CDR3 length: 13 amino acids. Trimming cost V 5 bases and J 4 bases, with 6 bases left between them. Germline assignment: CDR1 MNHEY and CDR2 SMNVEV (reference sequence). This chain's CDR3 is CASSRPGANVLTF. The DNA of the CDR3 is TGTGCCAGCAGTCGGCCCGGGGCCAACGTCCTGACTTTC.

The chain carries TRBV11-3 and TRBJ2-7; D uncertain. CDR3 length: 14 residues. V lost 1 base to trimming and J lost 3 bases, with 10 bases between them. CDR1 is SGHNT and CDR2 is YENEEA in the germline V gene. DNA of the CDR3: TGTGCCAGCAGCTTAGGGGCCGAGCGCTACGAGCAGTACTTC. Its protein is CASSLGAERYEQYF.

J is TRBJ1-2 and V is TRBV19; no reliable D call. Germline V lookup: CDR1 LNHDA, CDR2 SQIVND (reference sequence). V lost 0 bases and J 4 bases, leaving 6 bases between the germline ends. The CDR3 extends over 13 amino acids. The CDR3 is CASSIDGIYGYTF. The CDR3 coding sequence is TGTGCCAGTAGTATAGATGGGATCTATGGCTACACCTTC.

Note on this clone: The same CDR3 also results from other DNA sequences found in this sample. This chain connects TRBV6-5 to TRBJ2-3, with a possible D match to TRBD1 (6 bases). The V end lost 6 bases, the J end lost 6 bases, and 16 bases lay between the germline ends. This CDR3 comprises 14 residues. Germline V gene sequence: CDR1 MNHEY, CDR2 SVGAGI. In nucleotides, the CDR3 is TGTGCCAGCAGCCAATACAGGGAAAGGGATACGCAGTATTTT. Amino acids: CASSQYRERDTQYF.

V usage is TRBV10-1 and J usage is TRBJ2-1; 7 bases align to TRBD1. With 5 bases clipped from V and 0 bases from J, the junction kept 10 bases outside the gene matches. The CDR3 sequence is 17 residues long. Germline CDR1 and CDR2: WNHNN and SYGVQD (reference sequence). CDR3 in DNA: TGCGCCAGCAGTTTCAAGATACAGGGGACCTCCTACAATGAGCAGTTCTTC. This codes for CASSFKIQGTSYNEQFF.

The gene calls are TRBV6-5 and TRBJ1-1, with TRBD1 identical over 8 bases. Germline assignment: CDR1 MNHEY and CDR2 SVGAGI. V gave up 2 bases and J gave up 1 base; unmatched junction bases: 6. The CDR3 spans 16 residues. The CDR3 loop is CASSYAGGSRNTEAFF. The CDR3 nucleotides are TGTGCCAGCAGTTACGCAGGGGGCTCAAGGAACACTGAAGCTTTCTTT.

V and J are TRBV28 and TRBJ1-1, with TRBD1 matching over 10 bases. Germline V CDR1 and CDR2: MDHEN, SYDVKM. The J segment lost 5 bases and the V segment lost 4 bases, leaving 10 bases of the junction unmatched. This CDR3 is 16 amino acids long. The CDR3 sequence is CASSWGGTGVETEAFF. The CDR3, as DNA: TGTGCCAGCAGTTGGGGCGGGACAGGGGTTGAAACTGAAGCTTTCTTT.

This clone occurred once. The DNA for the CDR3 is TGTGCCAGCAGCTTAGCGGCAGGGCCCAAGGGCGGGGAGCTGTTTTTT. It specifies CASSLAAGPKGGELFF. The rearrangement joins TRBV7-2 to TRBJ2-2, with D perhaps matching TRBD1 (5 bases). Per germline, CDR1 SGHTA and CDR2 FQGNSA. V was trimmed by 0 bases and J by 7 bases, leaving 15 bases between them. CDR3 length equals 16 residues.

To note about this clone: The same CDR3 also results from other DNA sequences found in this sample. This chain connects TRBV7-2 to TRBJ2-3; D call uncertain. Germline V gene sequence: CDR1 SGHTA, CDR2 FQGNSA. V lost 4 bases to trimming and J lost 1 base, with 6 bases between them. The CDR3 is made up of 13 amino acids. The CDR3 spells CASSSQGTDTQYF. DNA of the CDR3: TGTGCCAGCAGCTCCCAGGGCACAGATACGCAGTATTTT.